This TCR beta chain was identified in a study of T cell changes during pregnancy in multiple sclerosis. Trimming took 1 base from V and 4 from J, leaving 10 bases between them. The length of the CDR3 is 14 residues. The germline gives CDR1 MDHEN, CDR2 SYDVKM. Assay: immunoSEQ multiplex PCR; the TCRdb copy retains only in-frame clones and omits some. This repertoire shows approximately 30,000 clones, 80% to 90% found once; its top ten account for about 0.8%. Sample: CD4+ T cells from peripheral blood mononuclear cells, taken in the second trimester of pregnancy. The V call is TRBV28, the J call TRBJ1-2; D gene uncertain. The sequence derives from a female donor with multiple sclerosis, enrolled in a pregnancy study. CDR3 residues: CASSLSGGAYGYTF. The CDR3 DNA reads TGTGCCAGCAGTTTATCTGGCGGCGCCTATGGCTACACCTTC.